What follows is one T cell receptor (beta chain) and its context. This entry belongs to a study of blood T cell repertoires in COVID-19. Study-wide background: Both acute and convalescent COVID-19 samples were obtained from the United States, Italy and Spain.

V lost 7 bases and J lost 1, with 19 bases in between. The CDR3 is 15 amino acids. Germline values: CDR1 SQVTM, CDR2 ANQGSEA. The repertoire was sequenced with immunoSEQ multiplex PCR; TCRdb's copy has only in-frame clones and lacks some. The sample has 59,000 or so clones; approximately 80% are singletons. Sequencing used peripheral blood. The clonotype originates from a man between 60 and 75 years old with acute or convalescent COVID-19. The chain is built from TRBV29-1 and TRBJ1-1; D unresolved. CDR3 bases: TGCAGCGCCTCCCGGGTGACGGTTTGGAACACTGAAGCTTTCTTT. This encodes CSASRVTVWNTEAFF.